A single sample gave rise to the 20 T cell receptor beta chains below, sequenced in a study of spatial heterogeneity in lung cancer. One entry per CDR3 protein, called by TCRdb with MiXCR from the 5' RACE reads. This table has 11,000 or so distinct CDR3 sequences, over 3% appearing once. Specified time point: sample taken at primary tumor resection. Without sorting, whole RNA was sequenced from tumor, nontumor lung or frozen PBMC. The source material was PBMCs, sampled at surgery. These receptor sequences come from a female donor with early-stage non-small cell lung cancer.

Ten or more counts support this clonotype. This beta chain is an off-target read within a library intended for alpha chains, so its frequency means little. The chain combines TRBV6-5 with TRBJ2-5; D is unclear. Germline CDR1 reads MNHEY; CDR2 reads SVGAGI. The CDR3 consists of 15 residues. The V and J ends lost 0 bases and 5 bases respectively, with 13 bases between them. The CDR3 loop is CASSYSIWNKETQYF. In nucleotides, the CDR3 is TGTGCCAGCAGTTACTCGATTTGGAATAAGGAGACCCAGTACTTC.

This clonotype was detected many times. This beta chain lies outside the target of a library built for alpha chains; its clone size means little. V is TRBV5-4 and J is TRBJ2-1; the match to TRBD2 covers 9 bases. J was trimmed by 8 bases and V by 8 bases; bases with no gene match: 14. The germline CDR1 and CDR2 sequences are SGHNT and YYREEE (reference sequence). This CDR3 spans 15 amino acids. CDR3 bases: TGTGCCAGTACTTTTGCGGGGGGGCCCCTCGATGAGCAGTTCTTC. Amino acid sequence: CASTFAGGPLDEQFF.

There are many counts of this clonotype. Because this beta chain is a stray read in a library intended to capture alpha chains, its abundance should not be given much weight. The chain is built from TRBV7-2 and TRBJ2-3; D remains unclear. This CDR3 comprises 15 residues. Trimming removed 4 bases at V and 3 bases at J, with 14 bases between. Germline CDR1 reads SGHTA; CDR2 reads FQGNSA. The CDR3 here is CASSSGLLRTDTQYF. The CDR3 nucleotides are TGTGCCAGCAGCTCGGGCCTTCTGAGGACAGATACGCAGTATTTT.

This clonotype was seen ten or more times. This beta chain is an off-target read within a library intended for alpha chains, so its frequency means little. The rearrangement uses TRBV18 and TRBJ2-7, with 8 positions matching TRBD2. Germline V CDR1 and CDR2: KGHSH, LQKENI. Germline trimming cut 6 bases from V and 3 bases from J; bases unmatched to any gene: 10. The CDR3 loop spans 15 amino acids. The CDR3 DNA reads as TGTGCCAGCTCGCGTACTAGCGGCCTGGTCTACGAGCAGTACTTC. It codes for CASSRTSGLVYEQYF.

This clonotype was detected many times. This beta chain represents an off-target read in a library built for alpha chains; its size is of limited meaning. The CDR3 is CASSLEPQGSYEQYF. The CDR3 DNA reads as TGTGCCAGCAGCTTAGAGCCCCAGGGGTCCTACGAGCAGTACTTC. This chain joins TRBV7-2 and TRBJ2-7, with D tentatively TRBD1 (6 bases). The CDR3 is 15 residues long. The V end was cut by 1 base, the J end by 1 base, with 11 bases between. CDR1 SGHTA and CDR2 FQGNSA come from the germline V gene.

This clonotype was detected a few times. In a library made to pick up alpha chains, this beta chain is a stray read with a size that means little. The J gene is TRBJ2-3, the V gene TRBV14; 7 bases are shared with TRBD1. Germline CDR1 is SGHDN and CDR2 is FVKESK. CDR3 length: 17 amino acids. The V segment lost 1 base and the J segment 8 bases; nucleotides outside the gene matches: 15. This CDR3 reads CASSQGVTGASRGTQYF. In DNA, the CDR3 is TGTGCCAGCAGCCAAGGAGTAACAGGGGCGAGTCGCGGTACGCAGTATTTT.

This clonotype has at least ten counts. The library was built for alpha chains, so this beta chain is an off-target read and its size means little. This chain uses TRBV7-6 with TRBJ1-1; tentatively, D is TRBD1 (6 bases). The CDR3 contains 14 residues. With 1 base removed from V and 4 bases from J, the gap between germline ends came to 10 bases. Looked up from germline, CDR1 is SGHVS and CDR2 is FNYEAQ. The CDR3 spells CASSLDEGGTEAFF. The CDR3 region has the DNA TGTGCCAGCAGCTTAGACGAGGGGGGCACTGAAGCTTTCTTT. Together with reference TRBV7-6 and TRBJ1-1, the CDR3 gives the full variable domain: GAGVSQSPRYKVTKRGQDVALRCDPISGHVSLYWYRQALGQGPEFLTYFNYEAQQDKSGLPNDRFSAERPEGSISTLTIQRTEQRDSAMYRCASSLDEGGTEAFFGQGTRLTVV.

This clonotype was counted a few times. This beta chain represents an off-target read in a library built for alpha chains; its size is of limited meaning. The chain has TRBV27 and TRBJ2-2, with 9 bases that match TRBD1. Germline CDR1 reads MNHEY; CDR2 reads SMNVEV (reference sequence). CDR3 size: 15 residues. The V and J ends lost 4 bases and 7 bases, in that order; junction bases with no gene match: 7. The CDR3 loop reads CASSSPGQGGGELFF. In nucleotides, the CDR3 is TGTGCCAGCAGTTCACCGGGACAGGGTGGCGGGGAGCTGTTTTTT.

Regarding this clonotype: The library was designed around alpha chains, so this beta chain is a stray read whose abundance carries little weight. The rearrangement links TRBV7-2 to TRBJ2-7; D perhaps matches TRBD1 (5 bases). Trimming shortened V by 5 bases and J by 2 bases, and 13 bases separated the two germline ends. Germline lookup yields CDR1 SGHTA and CDR2 FQGNSA. The CDR3 is made up of 14 amino acids. The CDR3 protein is CASSPFPGTYEQYF. The DNA for the CDR3 is TGTGCCAGCAGCCCCTTCCCAGGGACCTACGAGCAGTACTTC.

By sample fraction, this clonotype is medium-sized (0.01 to 0.1%). This beta chain is an off-target read within a library intended for alpha chains, so its frequency means little. The rearrangement links TRBV29-1 to TRBJ2-7; TRBD2 aligns across 13 bases. After removal of 7 bases from V and 5 bases from J, the junction contained 5 bases not matched to a gene. CDR1 SQVTM and CDR2 ANQGSEA come from the germline V gene. The CDR3 is made up of 13 amino acids. For the CDR3, the DNA is TGCAGCGCCGAAGGACTAGCGGGAGACGAGCAGTACTTC. It translates to CSAEGLAGDEQYF.

This clonotype has a count of ten or more. For a library built for alpha chains, this beta chain is a stray read; little rests on its size. CDR3 loop: CASSPGQGGEQYF. In nucleotides, the CDR3 is TGTGCCAGCAGCCCCGGACAGGGCGGCGAGCAGTACTTC. V and J are TRBV11-1 and TRBJ2-7; 8 bases align to TRBD1. This CDR3 is built from 13 residues. V was clipped by 5 bases and J by 6 bases; unmatched bases: 6. Germline V gives CDR1 SGHAT, CDR2 FQDESV (reference sequence).

This clonotype showed up many times. With the library built for alpha chains, this beta chain is off target and its frequency is not meaningful. The chain uses TRBV20-1 and TRBJ1-6; unclear D gene. This CDR3 spans 12 amino acids. Germline V lookup: CDR1 DFQATT, CDR2 SNEGSKA (reference sequence). Trimming removed 5 bases from V and 8 bases from J, with 10 bases in between. The CDR3 nucleotides read TGCAGTGCTGGAAGTAGGGATTCACCCCTCCACTTT. This encodes CSAGSRDSPLHF.

This clonotype was seen repeatedly, ten times or more. In a library made to pick up alpha chains, this beta chain is a stray read with a size that means little. This sequence joins TRBV28 and TRBJ2-3; either TRBD1 or TRBD2 may supply D (5 bases each). The CDR3 covers 13 residues. The V gene lost 6 bases and the J gene lost 6 bases, with 13 bases spanning the gap. Germline V gene sequence: CDR1 MDHEN, CDR2 SYDVKM. CDR3 DNA: TGTGCCAGCAGCCGGGACGGCTGGGATACGCAGTATTTT. Protein: CASSRDGWDTQYF.

This clonotype has at least ten counts. This beta chain represents an off-target read in a library built for alpha chains; its size is of limited meaning. This chain uses TRBV9 with TRBJ2-7; 8 positions match TRBD2. The CDR3 has 14 residues. Germline V gene sequence: CDR1 SGDLS, CDR2 YYNGEE. The V segment lost 2 bases and the J segment 5 bases; nucleotides outside the gene matches: 6. CDR3: CASSVGRADNEQYF. DNA for the CDR3: TGTGCCAGCAGCGTCGGGAGGGCCGACAACGAGCAGTACTTC. The variable domain in full, with the rest retrieved from reference TRBV9 and TRBJ2-7, is DSGVTQTPKHLITATGQRVTLRCSPRSGDLSVYWYQQSLDQGLQFLIQYYNGEERAKGNILERFSAQQFPDLHSELNLSSLELGDSALYFCASSVGRADNEQYFGPGTRLTVT.

This clonotype has at least ten counts. Since it is a stray read in a library aimed at alpha chains, this beta chain has a size that is not meaningful. This chain joins TRBV28 and TRBJ2-7; 11 bases line up with TRBD2. CDR3 length: 16 amino acids. Germline loops: CDR1 MDHEN, CDR2 SYDVKM. With 5 bases clipped from V and 1 base from J, the junction kept 7 bases outside the gene matches. DNA of the CDR3: TGTGCCAGCAGTGAGGCCGGGACTAGCGGATCCTACGAGCAGTACTTC. As protein: CASSEAGTSGSYEQYF.

Relative to its sample, this clonotype is medium-sized (0.01 to 0.1%). This beta chain is an off-target read within a library intended for alpha chains, so its frequency means little. This chain connects TRBV29-1 to TRBJ2-5, with 9 positions matching TRBD1. The V segment lost 6 bases and the J segment 4 bases; nucleotides outside the gene matches: 3. This CDR3 region has 12 residues. CDR1 SQVTM and CDR2 ANQGSEA come from the germline V gene. The CDR3 region has the DNA TGCAGCGTGGGACAGGGCGGAGAGACCCAGTACTTC. As protein: CSVGQGGETQYF.

The sample holds many counts of this clonotype. This beta chain is an off-target read within a library intended for alpha chains, so its frequency means little. The chain is built from TRBV6-6 and TRBJ1-5; D perhaps matches TRBD1 (5 bases). This CDR3 comprises 14 residues. Germline lookup yields CDR1 MNHNY and CDR2 SVGAGI (reference sequence). V gave up 7 bases and J gave up 4 bases, with 14 bases separating them. The CDR3 bases are TGTGCCAGCAACCCGGGACCGAGAAATCAGCCCCAGCATTTT. Its translation is CASNPGPRNQPQHF.

This clonotype was counted ten times or more. This beta chain represents an off-target read in a library built for alpha chains; its size is of limited meaning. The genes are TRBV20-1 and TRBJ2-1; the match to TRBD2 covers 7 bases. The CDR3 sequence is 18 residues long. CDR1 and CDR2 (germline): DFQATT, SNEGSKA (reference sequence). V shed 3 bases and J 4 bases; nucleotides not matched to a gene: 18. In DNA form, the CDR3 reads TGCAGTGCTAGGAGGCTAGCGGAGGGAAGGGCGACGTACAATGAGCAGTTCTTC. Translation gives CSARRLAEGRATYNEQFF.

This clonotype was counted many times. This beta chain lies outside the target of a library built for alpha chains; its clone size means little. This chain links TRBV9 with TRBJ2-5, with 7 bases lining up with TRBD1. The germline V gene encodes CDR1 SGDLS and CDR2 YYNGEE. The CDR3 sequence is 15 residues long. Trimming removed 3 bases from V and 5 bases from J; junction bases left unmatched: 10. CDR3 sequence: CASSENRQGRETQYF. The CDR3 DNA follows: TGTGCCAGCAGCGAGAATCGACAGGGCCGTGAGACCCAGTACTTC.

This clonotype was picked up many times. This beta chain represents an off-target read in a library built for alpha chains; its size is of limited meaning. V and J are TRBV6-5 and TRBJ2-1; 10 bases map to TRBD1. The V and J ends lost 8 bases and 8 bases, in that order; junction bases with no gene match: 9. This CDR3 comprises 14 residues. The germline V gene encodes CDR1 MNHEY and CDR2 SVGAGI. CDR3 amino acids: CASSWDRGSDEQFF. The CDR3 DNA sequence: TGTGCCAGCTCCTGGGACAGGGGAAGCGATGAGCAGTTCTTC.